Listed below are T cell receptor beta chains from one sample, sequenced in a study of OX40 agonist ivuxolimab in advanced cancers. Some clones are missing from TCRdb's copy, which holds only in-frame ones; the method was immunoSEQ multiplex PCR. The sample consists of about 58,000 clones, about nine tenths of them appearing once. Sequencing was performed on CD4+ or CD8+ T cells sorted from blood, taken in a trial of the OX40 agonist ivuxolimab. These receptors all come from an adult with an advanced solid tumor such as melanoma, head and neck, liver or kidney cancer. Each CDR3 is given with its conserved first and last residue. The order of the fields is J gene, D gene, V gene, clone size, CDR3 protein, CDR3 DNA. D genes are given only for firm matches. Clone size appears in some rows only: once, few, many, or a class for an expanded clone.

TRBJ1-5,NA,TRBV30,NA,CAWSKGDSNQPQHF,TGTGCCTGGAGTAAAGGGGATAGCAATCAGCCCCAGCATTTT
TRBJ2-3,NA,TRBV7-3,once,CASSFDPTDTQYF,TGTGCCAGCAGCTTCGACCCCACAGATACGCAGTATTTT
TRBJ2-1,NA,TRBV19,NA,CASSGLVRSNEQFF,TGTGCCAGTAGTGGTCTAGTCCGCTCCAATGAGCAGTTCTTC
TRBJ2-2,NA,TRBV7-9,NA,CASSPYRWGGLGAGELFF,TGTGCCAGCAGCCCCTATCGGTGGGGCGGGCTCGGGGCCGGGGAGCTGTTTTTT
TRBJ2-7,NA,TRBV18,NA,CASISDKTYEQYF,TGTGCCAGCATATCTGACAAGACCTACGAGCAGTACTTC
TRBJ1-2,NA,TRBV7-2,NA,CASSSGRAEGYGYTF,TGTGCCAGCAGCTCAGGGCGGGCTGAAGGCTATGGCTACACCTTC
TRBJ1-5,NA,TRBV7-2,NA,CASSSPFEGPQHF,TGTGCCAGCAGCTCACCATTCGAGGGGCCCCAGCATTTT
TRBJ2-5,TRBD1,TRBV7-2,NA,CASSFRDRGHQETQYF,TGTGCCAGCAGCTTTCGGGACAGGGGTCACCAAGAGACCCAGTACTTC
TRBJ2-1,TRBD1,TRBV5-6,few,CASSEQGAGNEQFF,TGTGCCAGCAGTGAACAGGGGGCGGGTAATGAGCAGTTCTTC
TRBJ1-1,TRBD1,TRBV27,NA,CASRTRDRGFGAFF,TGTGCCAGCAGGACCCGGGACAGGGGCTTCGGAGCTTTCTTT
TRBJ2-3,TRBD1,TRBV6-1,NA,CASRLQGAGDTQYF,TGTGCCAGCAGATTACAGGGGGCGGGAGATACGCAGTATTTT
TRBJ2-3,NA,TRBV10-3,NA,CAIRGPRGGTQYF,TGTGCCATCAGGGGACCCAGGGGAGGCACGCAGTATTTT
TRBJ2-1,TRBD2,TRBV5-1,NA,CASNELAGGSNEQFF,TGCGCCAGCAACGAACTAGCGGGAGGATCCAATGAGCAGTTCTTC
TRBJ2-3,NA,TRBV19,NA,CASSRVGEADTQYF,TGTGCCAGTAGCAGGGTGGGAGAGGCAGATACGCAGTATTTT
TRBJ2-5,NA,TRBV10-1,NA,CASSEGQKQETQYF,TGCGCCAGCAGTGAGGGACAGAAACAAGAGACCCAGTACTTC
TRBJ2-3,TRBD1,TRBV29-1,NA,CSGDRGLRDTQYF,TGCAGCGGGGACAGGGGGCTGAGAGATACGCAGTATTTT
TRBJ1-5,NA,TRBV7-9,few,CASSPHQPQHF,TGTGCCAGCAGCCCCCATCAGCCCCAGCATTTT
TRBJ1-6,NA,TRBV19,once,CASSKEASPLHF,TGTGCCAGTAGTAAAGAGGCTTCACCCCTCCACTTT
TRBJ2-7,TRBD2,TRBV30,NA,CAWRKRDLSYEQYF,TGTGCCTGGAGAAAGCGGGACCTCTCCTACGAGCAGTACTTC
TRBJ2-5,NA,TRBV13,NA,CASSSPVVQETQYF,TGTGCCAGCAGCTCCCCCGTTGTTCAAGAGACCCAGTACTTC
TRBJ2-5,TRBD2,TRBV25-1,NA,CASSDPRLAGGSWMTQYF,TGTGCCAGCAGTGACCCTAGGCTAGCGGGAGGGTCTTGGATGACCCAGTACTTC
TRBJ1-3,NA,TRBV7-2,NA,CASSSTGAGNTIYF,TGTGCCAGCAGCTCCACGGGAGCAGGAAACACCATATATTTT
TRBJ2-3,NA,TRBV7-6,once,CASSALTRDTQYF,TGTGCCAGCAGCGCCCTAACTAGGGATACGCAGTATTTT
TRBJ2-1,NA,TRBV5-6,NA,CASGRRYNEQFF,TGTGCCAGTGGCCGGCGCTACAATGAGCAGTTCTTC
TRBJ2-7,NA,TRBV7-8,NA,CASSLAVGSYEQYF,TGTGCCAGCAGCTTAGCGGTTGGCAGCTACGAGCAGTACTTC
TRBJ2-5,NA,TRBV6-1,NA,CASSASRLETQYF,TGTGCCAGCAGTGCCTCTCGGTTAGAGACCCAGTACTTC
TRBJ2-5,NA,TRBV7-2,once,CASSASQETQYF,TGTGCCAGCAGCGCCAGTCAAGAGACCCAGTACTTC